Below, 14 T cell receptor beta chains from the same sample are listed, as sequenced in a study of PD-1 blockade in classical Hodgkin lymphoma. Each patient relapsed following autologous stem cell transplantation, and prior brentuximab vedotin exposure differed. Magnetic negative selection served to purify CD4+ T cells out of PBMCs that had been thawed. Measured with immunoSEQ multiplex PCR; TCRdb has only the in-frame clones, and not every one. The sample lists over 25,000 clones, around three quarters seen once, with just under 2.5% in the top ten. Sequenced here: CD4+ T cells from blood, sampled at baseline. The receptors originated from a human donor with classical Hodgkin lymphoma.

The CDR3 sequence is CAWRSDRDSNQPQHF. The CDR3 region has the DNA TGTGCCTGGAGATCGGACAGGGATAGCAATCAGCCCCAGCATTTT. The rearrangement links TRBV30 to TRBJ1-5, with TRBD1 identical over 8 bases. Germline assignment: CDR1 GTSNPN and CDR2 SVGIG (reference sequence). Trimming took 3 bases from V and 0 from J; bases not matched to a gene: 4. The CDR3 consists of 15 residues. Using reference TRBV30 and TRBJ1-5 for the parts outside the CDR3, the full variable domain is SQTIHQWPATLVQPVGSPLSLECTVEGTSNPNLYWYRQAAGRGLQLLFYSVGIGQISSEVPQNLSASRPQDRQFILSSKKLLLSDSGFYLCAWRSDRDSNQPQHFGDGTRLSIL.

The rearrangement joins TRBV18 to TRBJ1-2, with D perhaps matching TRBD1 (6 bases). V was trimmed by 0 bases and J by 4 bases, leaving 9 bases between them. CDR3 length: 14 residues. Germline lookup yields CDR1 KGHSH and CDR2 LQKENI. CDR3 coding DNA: TGTGCCAGCTCACCACCGGAGGACAGCTATGGCTACACCTTC. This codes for CASSPPEDSYGYTF.

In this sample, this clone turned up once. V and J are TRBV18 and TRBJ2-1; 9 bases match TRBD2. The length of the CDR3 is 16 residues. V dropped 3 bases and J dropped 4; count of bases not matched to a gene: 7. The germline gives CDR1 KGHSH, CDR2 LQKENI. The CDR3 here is CASSPNLAGIYNEQFF. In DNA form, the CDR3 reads TGTGCCAGCTCACCCAACCTAGCGGGGATATACAATGAGCAGTTCTTC.

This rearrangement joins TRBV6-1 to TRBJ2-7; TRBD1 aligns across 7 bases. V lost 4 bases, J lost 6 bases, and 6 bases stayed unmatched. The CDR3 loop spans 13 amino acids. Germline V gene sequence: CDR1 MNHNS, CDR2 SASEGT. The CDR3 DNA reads TGTGCCAGCAGTGGAGACAGGGATCGCGAGCAGTACTTC. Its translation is CASSGDRDREQYF.

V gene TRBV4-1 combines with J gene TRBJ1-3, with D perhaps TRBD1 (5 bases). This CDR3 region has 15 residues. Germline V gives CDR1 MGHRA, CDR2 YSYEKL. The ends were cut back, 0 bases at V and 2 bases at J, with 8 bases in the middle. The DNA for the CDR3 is TGCGCCAGCAGCCAAGATCGCAGGGCTGGAAACACCATATATTTT. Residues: CASSQDRRAGNTIYF.

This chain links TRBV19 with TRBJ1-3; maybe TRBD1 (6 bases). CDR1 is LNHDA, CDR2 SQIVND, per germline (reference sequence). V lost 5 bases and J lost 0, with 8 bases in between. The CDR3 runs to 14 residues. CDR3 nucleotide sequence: TGTGCCAGTAGTCAGGGGACCTCTGGAAACACCATATATTTT. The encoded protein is CASSQGTSGNTIYF.

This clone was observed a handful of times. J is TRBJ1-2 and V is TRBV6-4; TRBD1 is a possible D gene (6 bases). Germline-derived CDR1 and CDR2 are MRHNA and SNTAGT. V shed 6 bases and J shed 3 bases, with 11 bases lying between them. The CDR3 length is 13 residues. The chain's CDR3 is CASSPGQHYGYTF. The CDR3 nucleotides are TGTGCCAGCAGCCCCGGACAGCACTATGGCTACACCTTC.

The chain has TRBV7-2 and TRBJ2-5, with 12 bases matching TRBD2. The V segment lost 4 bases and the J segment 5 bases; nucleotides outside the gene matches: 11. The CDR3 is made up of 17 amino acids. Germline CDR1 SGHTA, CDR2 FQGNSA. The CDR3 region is CASSSMGGLAGLETQYF. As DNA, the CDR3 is TGTGCCAGCAGCTCCATGGGCGGACTAGCGGGGCTGGAGACCCAGTACTTC.

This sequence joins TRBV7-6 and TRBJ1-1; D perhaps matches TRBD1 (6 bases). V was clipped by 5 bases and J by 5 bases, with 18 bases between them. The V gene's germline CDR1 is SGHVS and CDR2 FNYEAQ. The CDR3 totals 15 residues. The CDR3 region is CASSLRGGVGTEAFF. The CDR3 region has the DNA TGTGCCAGCAGCCTTAGGGGGGGCGTAGGAACTGAAGCTTTCTTT.

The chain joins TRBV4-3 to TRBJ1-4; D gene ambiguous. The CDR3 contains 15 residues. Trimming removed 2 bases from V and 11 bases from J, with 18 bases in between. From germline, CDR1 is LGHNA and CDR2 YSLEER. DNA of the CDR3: TGCGCCAGCAGCCAAACCCCGCGCCGGGCCGGGAAACTGTTTTTT. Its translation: CASSQTPRRAGKLFF.

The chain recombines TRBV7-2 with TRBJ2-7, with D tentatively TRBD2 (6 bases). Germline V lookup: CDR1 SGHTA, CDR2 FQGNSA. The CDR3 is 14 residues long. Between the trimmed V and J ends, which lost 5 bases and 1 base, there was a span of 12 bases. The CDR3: CASSPVTSSYEQYF. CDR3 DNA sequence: TGTGCCAGCAGCCCAGTGACTAGTTCCTACGAGCAGTACTTC.

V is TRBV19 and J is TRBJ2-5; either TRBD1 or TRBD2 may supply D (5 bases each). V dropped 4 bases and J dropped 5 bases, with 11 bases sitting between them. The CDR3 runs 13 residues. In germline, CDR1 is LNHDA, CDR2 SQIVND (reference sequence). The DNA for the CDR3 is TGTGCCAGTAGTACAGGGAGCGTCGAGACCCAGTACTTC. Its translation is CASSTGSVETQYF.

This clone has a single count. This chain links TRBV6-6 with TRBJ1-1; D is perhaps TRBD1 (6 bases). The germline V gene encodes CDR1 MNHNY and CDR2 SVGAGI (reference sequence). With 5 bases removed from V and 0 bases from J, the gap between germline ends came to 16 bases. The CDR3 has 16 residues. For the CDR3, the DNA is TGTGCCAGCAGTCTACAGGGACACCACCTGAACACTGAAGCTTTCTTT. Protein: CASSLQGHHLNTEAFF.

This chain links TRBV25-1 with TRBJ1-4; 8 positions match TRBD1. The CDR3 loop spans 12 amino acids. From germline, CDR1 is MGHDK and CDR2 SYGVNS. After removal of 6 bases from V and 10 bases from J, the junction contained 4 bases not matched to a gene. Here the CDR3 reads CASRQGDGKLFF. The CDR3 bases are TGTGCCAGCAGACAGGGGGATGGAAAACTGTTTTTT.